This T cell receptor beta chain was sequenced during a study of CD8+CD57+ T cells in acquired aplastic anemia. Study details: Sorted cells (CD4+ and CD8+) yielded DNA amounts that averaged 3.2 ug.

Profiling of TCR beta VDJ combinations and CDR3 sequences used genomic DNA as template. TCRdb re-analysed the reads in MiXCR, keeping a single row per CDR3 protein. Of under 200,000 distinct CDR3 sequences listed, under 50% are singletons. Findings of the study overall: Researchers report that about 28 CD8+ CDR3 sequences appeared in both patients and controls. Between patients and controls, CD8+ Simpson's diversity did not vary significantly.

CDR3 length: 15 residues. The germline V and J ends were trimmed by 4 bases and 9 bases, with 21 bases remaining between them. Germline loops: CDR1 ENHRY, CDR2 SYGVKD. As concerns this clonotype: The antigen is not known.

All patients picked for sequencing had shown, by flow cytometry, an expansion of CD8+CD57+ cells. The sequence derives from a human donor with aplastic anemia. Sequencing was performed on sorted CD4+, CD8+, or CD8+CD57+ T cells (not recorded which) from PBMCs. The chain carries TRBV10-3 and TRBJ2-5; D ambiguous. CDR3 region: CAISGVGNSNQPQYF. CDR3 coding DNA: TGTGCCATCAGTGGCGTAGGAAATAGCAATCAGCCCCAGTACTTC.